A single sample is the source of the 31 T cell receptor beta chains below, sequenced in a study of beta chain features in type 1 diabetes. TCRB transcripts that were expressed got sequenced, as all of the isolated RNA had been reverse transcribed. Profiling relied on immunoSEQ multiplex PCR, and the TCRdb table lists in-frame clones only, not all of them. The table records 15,000 or so clones, around 43% of them present only once. Sample: stem cell memory CD4+ T cells from blood. The receptor set was obtained from a woman in her thirties or forties in good health.

In its sample, this clone was seen a few times. The rearrangement uses TRBV5-4 and TRBJ1-3, with D perhaps matching TRBD1 (6 bases). Trimming cost V 4 bases and J 1 base, with 9 bases left between them. Germline CDR1 is SGHNT and CDR2 is YYREEE (reference sequence). This CDR3 region has 14 residues. The CDR3 region is CASSLTGSGNTIYF. The DNA for the CDR3 is TGTGCCAGCAGCCTTACAGGGTCTGGAAACACCATATATTTT.

This clone has more than one count but fewer than ten. The rearrangement uses TRBV29-1 and TRBJ2-3; D possibly corresponds to TRBD1 (5 bases). The CDR3 covers 15 residues. Germline V gene data show CDR1 as SQVTM and CDR2 as ANQGSEA. V shed 4 bases and J shed 0 bases, with 14 bases lying between them. The chain's CDR3 is CSVVGDSSSTDTQYF. DNA for the CDR3: TGCAGCGTTGTGGGTGACAGCTCTAGCACAGATACGCAGTATTTT.

This clone was observed a few times. The DNA for the CDR3 is TGCGCCAGCAGCTTGGCTCTAACCGGGACACTCTCCTACGAGCAGTACTTC. It is translated as CASSLALTGTLSYEQYF. The J gene is TRBJ2-7, the V gene TRBV5-1, with D perhaps matching TRBD1 (6 bases). Trimming cost V 0 bases and J 0 bases, with 16 bases left between them. CDR3 length: 17 amino acids. Germline-derived CDR1 and CDR2 are SGHRS and YFSETQ.

In its sample, this clone was seen a few times. V is TRBV6-5 and J is TRBJ2-7; TRBD1 agrees at 9 bases. The V gene's germline CDR1 is MNHEY and CDR2 SVGAGI. The CDR3 extends over 15 amino acids. The trim removed 5 bases at V and 2 bases at J, leaving 7 bases unmatched. The CDR3 region is CASSNGQGLPYEQYF. The CDR3 region has the DNA TGTGCCAGCAGTAATGGACAGGGGCTACCCTACGAGCAGTACTTC.

The chain uses TRBV19 and TRBJ1-2; 10 nucleotides agree with TRBD1. The CDR3 covers 16 residues. The germline CDR1 and CDR2 sequences are LNHDA and SQIVND (reference sequence). V lost 5 bases to trimming and J lost 3 bases; unmatched junction nucleotides: 9. Written as DNA, the CDR3 is TGTGCCAGTAGTGAACTTGGACAGGGGGATTACTATGGCTACACCTTC. Translated: CASSELGQGDYYGYTF.

The chain uses TRBV19 and TRBJ1-2, with unresolved D. The V end was cut by 1 base, the J end by 4 bases, with 13 bases between. The CDR3 is 15 residues long. Germline CDR1 is LNHDA and CDR2 is SQIVND (reference sequence). This CDR3 is CASSIGFEPSYGYTF. DNA for the CDR3: TGTGCCAGTAGTATAGGTTTTGAACCTAGCTATGGCTACACCTTC.

The chain links TRBV2 to TRBJ1-3; tentative D call: TRBD1 (5 bases). Trimming left V 11 bases short and J 1 base short, with 15 bases between. CDR1 and CDR2 from the germline V gene are SNHLY and FYNNEI. This CDR3 contains 14 residues. CDR3 in amino acids: CAPEEAGSGNTIYF. The CDR3 DNA sequence: TGTGCCCCGGAAGAAGCAGGGTCTGGAAACACCATATATTTT.

This clone has more than one count but fewer than ten. The rearrangement links TRBV5-1 to TRBJ2-6; no definite D call. The CDR3 spans 18 residues. Germline values: CDR1 SGHRS, CDR2 YFSETQ. Deletions cut 2 bases from V and 0 bases from J, with 15 bases between. CDR3 nucleotide sequence: TGCGCCAGCAGCTTCTCTCTTTGGTCGGGCTCTGGGGCCAACGTCCTGACTTTC. Translation: CASSFSLWSGSGANVLTF.

The chain carries TRBV11-3 and TRBJ1-1; D is ambiguous. This CDR3 is 16 amino acids long. Germline values: CDR1 SGHNT, CDR2 YENEEA. V lost 4 bases to trimming and J lost 0 bases, with 15 bases between them. The DNA for the CDR3 is TGTGCCAGCAGCTCCCCACCGACGGGTATGAACACTGAAGCTTTCTTT. Its protein is CASSSPPTGMNTEAFF.

This clone came up a few times. The chain combines TRBV10-3 with TRBJ1-2; D might be TRBD1 (6 bases). Germline lookup yields CDR1 ENHRY and CDR2 SYGVKD. This CDR3 region has 15 residues. V lost 6 bases, J lost 6 bases, and 20 bases lay in between. The CDR3 bases are TGTGCCATCAGAATAACCGGGGGGCGGTTCGATGGCTACACCTTC. Translation: CAIRITGGRFDGYTF.

This clone was found once. The chain couples TRBV4-1 to TRBJ2-1, with a possible D match to TRBD1 (6 bases). The CDR3 is made up of 15 amino acids. CDR1 MGHRA and CDR2 YSYEKL come from the germline V gene. The germline V and J ends were trimmed by 2 bases and 3 bases, with 11 bases remaining between them. The CDR3 DNA reads as TGCGCCAGCAGCCAAAGCGCAGGGGACTACAATGAGCAGTTCTTC. Its translation: CASSQSAGDYNEQFF.

The chain joins TRBV5-4 to TRBJ2-1; a possible D gene is TRBD2 (6 bases). The length of the CDR3 is 15 residues. V was clipped by 2 bases and J by 8 bases, with 17 bases between them. Germline-derived CDR1 and CDR2 are SGHNT and YYREEE (reference sequence). This CDR3 reads CASSFPGLPYYEQFF. The CDR3 DNA is TGTGCCAGCAGCTTCCCGGGACTCCCCTATTATGAGCAGTTCTTC. The full variable domain, its missing parts supplied by reference TRBV5-4 and TRBJ2-1, is ETGVTQSPTHLIKTRGQQVTLRCSSQSGHNTVSWYQQALGQGPQFIFQYYREEENGRGNFPPRFSGLQFPNYSSELNVNALELDDSALYLCASSFPGLPYYEQFFGPGTRLTVL.

The V and J genes are TRBV11-2 and TRBJ2-1; no firm D call. Looked up from germline, CDR1 is SGHAT and CDR2 is FQNNGV. V lost 1 base and J 4 bases, leaving 5 bases between the germline ends. This CDR3 comprises 13 residues. As DNA, the CDR3 is TGTGCCAGCAGCTTAGGTCTTTACAATGAGCAGTTCTTC. Its protein is CASSLGLYNEQFF.

Within the sample, this clone is medium-sized. V gene TRBV18 combines with J gene TRBJ2-7; the match to TRBD1 covers 8 bases. CDR1 is KGHSH, CDR2 LQKENI, per germline. V was pared by 5 bases and J by 0 bases, with 6 bases of the junction left unmatched. This CDR3 has 15 residues. CDR3 sequence: CASSSRTGSSYEQYF. The CDR3 DNA sequence: TGTGCCAGCTCATCCCGGACAGGGAGCTCCTACGAGCAGTACTTC. Full variable domain (rest looked up from reference TRBV18 and TRBJ2-7): NAGVMQNPRHLVRRRGQEARLRCSPMKGHSHVYWYRQLPEEGLKFMVYLQKENIIDESGMPKERFSAEFPKEGPSILRIQQVVRGDSAAYFCASSSRTGSSYEQYFGPGTRLTVT.

The rearrangement joins TRBV7-2 to TRBJ2-3; possible D gene TRBD1, 6 bases. V lost 5 bases, J lost 7 bases, and 22 bases lay in between. The CDR3 is 16 amino acids. The V gene's germline CDR1 is SGHTA and CDR2 FQGNSA. The CDR3 nucleotides are TGTGCCAGCAGCACCCGGGACACCGGCGGGCGGAATACGCAGTATTTT. Its translation: CASSTRDTGGRNTQYF. Full variable domain (missing parts from reference TRBV7-2 and TRBJ2-3): GAGVSQSPSNKVTEKGKDVELRCDPISGHTALYWYRQSLGQGLEFLIYFQGNSAPDKSGLPSDRFSAERTGGSVSTLTIQRTQQEDSAVYLCASSTRDTGGRNTQYFGPGTRLTVL.

There are a few counts of this clone. The V call is TRBV5-1, the J call TRBJ1-2; no clear D gene. Germline CDR1 and CDR2: SGHRS and YFSETQ. This CDR3 is built from 13 residues. The V end was cut by 4 bases, the J end by 4 bases, with 11 bases between. CDR3 sequence (DNA): TGCGCCAGCAGCCCAGAGGGAGGCTATGGCTACACCTTC. Residues: CASSPEGGYGYTF.

The chain joins TRBV9 to TRBJ2-7; no definite D call. Germline V gene lookup returns CDR1 SGDLS and CDR2 YYNGEE. The CDR3 length is 13 residues. V was cut by 4 bases and J by 7 bases, with 15 bases left in between. The chain's CDR3 is CASSPPARREQYF. CDR3 sequence (DNA): TGTGCCAGCAGCCCCCCTGCCCGGCGGGAGCAGTACTTC.

This clone was found a few times. The V gene is TRBV5-1, the J gene TRBJ2-5; perhaps TRBD1 as D (5 bases). The V gene lost 0 bases and the J gene lost 2 bases, with 11 bases spanning the gap. The CDR3 is 15 residues long. Germline-derived CDR1 and CDR2 are SGHRS and YFSETQ. The CDR3 DNA reads TGCGCCAGCAGCTTGGAAGACAGACCGCAAGAGACCCAGTACTTC. It specifies CASSLEDRPQETQYF. The complete variable domain, with remaining parts taken from reference TRBV5-1 and TRBJ2-5, reads KAGVTQTPRYLIKTRGQQVTLSCSPISGHRSVSWYQQTPGQGLQFLFEYFSETQRNKGNFPGRFSGRQFSNSRSEMNVSTLELGDSALYLCASSLEDRPQETQYFGPGTRLLVL.

This clone was observed a single time. The chain recombines TRBV2 with TRBJ2-1, with a weak D call TRBD1 (5 bases). Germline V CDR1 and CDR2: SNHLY, FYNNEI. The CDR3 spans 12 residues. Trimming removed 7 bases from V and 6 bases from J, with 10 bases in between. The CDR3 is CASKSQGNEQFF. CDR3 in DNA: TGTGCCAGCAAGAGTCAGGGCAATGAGCAGTTCTTC.

V and J are TRBV6-6 and TRBJ2-7; tentatively, D is TRBD1 (6 bases). Looked up from germline, CDR1 is MNHNY and CDR2 is SVGAGI (reference sequence). The CDR3 length is 16 residues. The V end was cut by 0 bases, the J end by 3 bases, with 15 bases between. CDR3 coding DNA: TGTGCCAGCAGTTACTCGAGTCCGGGACAAAGCTACGAGCAGTACTTC. As protein: CASSYSSPGQSYEQYF.

This chain joins TRBV29-1 and TRBJ2-4; D may be TRBD1 (6 bases). Trimming stripped 8 bases from V and 0 bases from J, with 11 bases between. The CDR3 extends over 13 amino acids. The germline CDR1 and CDR2 sequences are SQVTM and ANQGSEA. CDR3 bases: TGCAGCATTCAGGGGTTAGCCAAAAACATTCAGTACTTC. This sequence encodes CSIQGLAKNIQYF.

In DNA, the CDR3 is TGTGCCAGCACCCAGAGCAGGAACTATGGCTACACCTTC. This gives the protein CASTQSRNYGYTF. The chain has TRBV6-5 and TRBJ1-2; D uncertain. From germline, CDR1 is MNHEY and CDR2 SVGAGI. The CDR3 contains 13 residues. Trimming pared 7 bases from V and 2 bases from J, leaving 11 bases between.

V and J are TRBV18 and TRBJ2-3; D is possibly TRBD1 (5 bases). Trimming removed 6 bases from V and 0 bases from J, with 10 bases in between. Germline lookup yields CDR1 KGHSH and CDR2 LQKENI. The CDR3 runs 14 residues. This CDR3 is CASSPDTSTDTQYF. CDR3 DNA sequence: TGTGCCAGCTCTCCGGACACTAGCACAGATACGCAGTATTTT.

The chain is built from TRBV6-6 and TRBJ1-1; D unclear. With 6 bases removed from V and 3 bases from J, the gap between germline ends came to 20 bases. CDR3 length equals 16 residues. Germline lookup yields CDR1 MNHNY and CDR2 SVGAGI (reference sequence). The CDR3 here is CASSPYPAGADTEAFF. In nucleotides, the CDR3 is TGTGCCAGCAGCCCCTATCCGGCAGGAGCGGACACTGAAGCTTTCTTT.

This clone has a handful of counts. This chain joins TRBV5-4 and TRBJ1-1; 8 bases fit TRBD1. The germline V gene has CDR1 SGHNT and CDR2 YYREEE (reference sequence). The CDR3 loop spans 16 amino acids. V shed 2 bases, J shed 3 bases, and the junction held 9 bases outside the gene matches. CDR3 protein: CASSLMFRGRDTEAFF. The CDR3 bases are TGTGCCAGCAGCTTAATGTTCAGGGGGCGCGACACTGAAGCTTTCTTT.

Relative to its sample, this clone is medium-sized. The rearrangement uses TRBV19 and TRBJ2-7, with 7 nucleotides matching TRBD2. The CDR3 runs to 14 residues. Germline trimming cut 4 bases from V and 2 bases from J; bases unmatched to any gene: 5. Germline values: CDR1 LNHDA, CDR2 SQIVND (reference sequence). CDR3 bases: TGTGCCAGTAGTAGGGCTAGCGGCGCCTACGAGCAGTACTTC. This encodes CASSRASGAYEQYF.

By share, this clone counts as medium-sized. The V call is TRBV7-2, the J call TRBJ2-7, with a possible D match to TRBD1 (5 bases). Germline-derived CDR1 and CDR2 are SGHTA and FQGNSA. This CDR3 region has 12 residues. Trimming left V 4 bases short and J 4 bases short, with 8 bases between. The chain's CDR3 is CASSYTGYEQYF. The CDR3 bases are TGTGCCAGCAGCTACACAGGTTACGAGCAGTACTTC.

The rearrangement uses TRBV5-1 and TRBJ2-3, with TRBD2 as a possible D gene (6 bases). The CDR3 is 14 amino acids. Trimming shortened V by 6 bases and J by 3 bases, and 14 bases separated the two germline ends. Germline V gene data show CDR1 as SGHRS and CDR2 as YFSETQ. CDR3 residues: CASKAGQRTDTQYF. CDR3 nucleotide sequence: TGCGCCAGCAAAGCGGGCCAGAGGACAGATACGCAGTATTTT.

The rearrangement uses TRBV10-1 and TRBJ2-5; D call uncertain. This CDR3 has 16 amino acids. Germline V gene sequence: CDR1 WNHNN, CDR2 SYGVQD (reference sequence). V was cut by 0 bases and J by 2 bases, with 13 bases left in between. This CDR3 is CASSESPGLLQETQYF. The CDR3 nucleotides are TGCGCCAGCAGTGAGTCCCCAGGTCTGTTGCAAGAGACCCAGTACTTC.

CDR3 nucleotide sequence: TGCGCCAGCAGCCGACCACAGGGGGCGGTGGAAGAAAAACTGTTTTTT. It specifies CASSRPQGAVEEKLFF. The rearrangement uses TRBV4-1 and TRBJ1-4, with 9 bases identical to TRBD1. The junction had 11 bases not matched to a gene; V was cut back by 4 bases and J by 8 bases. In germline, CDR1 is MGHRA, CDR2 YSYEKL. The CDR3 runs 16 residues.

This clone was seen only a few times. The chain combines TRBV19 with TRBJ1-5; D gene ambiguous. The germline CDR1 and CDR2 sequences are LNHDA and SQIVND (reference sequence). The CDR3 consists of 15 residues. Trimming shortened V by 3 bases and J by 0 bases, and 9 bases separated the two germline ends. In DNA, the CDR3 is TGTGCCAGTAGTATTGGGCCATATAGCAATCAGCCCCAGCATTTT. Translated, it gives CASSIGPYSNQPQHF.